This TCR beta chain was profiled in a study of T cells after yellow fever vaccination. Findings and limits, study-wide: The study re-detected most primary-vaccination clones after the booster (under 97% CD4, approximately 88% CD8). Peaking on day 5 versus 15, the secondary response was faster but weaker.

Making TCR cDNA involved 5'RACE template switching, which added UMIs and a universal primer site. Each CDR3 protein is one row after TCRdb ran MiXCR on the 5' RACE reads. The sample consists of more than 95,000 distinct CDR3 sequences, 12% to 15% of them appearing once. The CDR3 loop spans 14 amino acids. Trimming took 7 bases from V and 4 from J, leaving 11 bases between them. In germline, CDR1 is MNHEY, CDR2 SVGAGI. Comment on this clonotype: As yet, its antigen is unknown.

Here the sequenced sample was CD8+ T cells sorted from PBMCs, taken 5 days after the yellow fever booster vaccination. The TCR originated in a man younger than 35 who received the YFV17D yellow fever vaccine. This chain connects TRBV6-5 to TRBJ1-6, with a possible D match to TRBD1 (6 bases). Written as DNA, the CDR3 is TGTGCCAGCACCTACAGGGCGTATAATTCACCCCTCCACTTT. Translated: CASTYRAYNSPLHF.